This is a list of T cell receptor beta chains from one sample in a study of metastatic and nonmetastatic thyroid tumors. TCRdb called clones again from the PCR reads with MiXCR. In the table there are 5,000 or so clones, 29% of which are singletons. Sequenced sample: adjacent normal tissue. The source is a female donor with papillary thyroid cancer or a benign thyroid nodule (not recorded which). Some clones in this sample may be carry-over from other donors' samples. CDR3s include the opening cysteine and the closing phenylalanine or tryptophan. D genes are given only for firm matches. Where a row states a size, it is once, few, many or the class of an expanded clone; other rows omit it.

clone size,D gene,V gene,CDR3 protein
once,TRBD1,TRBV20-1,CSARVGQGDQPQHF
medium-sized,NA,TRBV7-2,CASSLGINQPQHF
medium-sized,TRBD2,TRBV7-6,CASSTRGTSVGTDTQYF
few,TRBD2,TRBV11-3,CASSLGRGTSNYNEQFF
medium-sized,NA,TRBV5-5,CASSSIMARRYGYTF
NA,TRBD1,TRBV2,CASSGRGQGASQPQHF
NA,NA,TRBV11-1,CASLEIGGGDYGCYTF
NA,NA,TRBV7-9,CASTSGFPNSPLHF
medium-sized,NA,TRBV6-1,CASMVGGTYNEQFF
medium-sized,NA,TRBV19,CASGRGDYEQYF
large,TRBD2,TRBV5-1,CASSLMLAGGVYNEQFF
medium-sized,NA,TRBV19,CASSRTMSSYNEQFF
medium-sized,NA,TRBV6-1,CASGGPRQPQHF
NA,TRBD2,TRBV6-1,CASSGGSVLEQYF
NA,NA,TRBV3-1,CASSRNRVTYEQYF
NA,TRBD2,TRBV2,CASVGGGEYEQYF
NA,NA,TRBV20-1,CSAMELGGTEAFF
NA,TRBD1,TRBV20-1,CSALDRGDSPLHF
medium-sized,TRBD2,TRBV28,CASTDRGGLRTDTQYF
once,TRBD1,TRBV11-3,CASSYTGGRSPLHF
few,TRBD1,TRBV6-2/TRBV6-3,CASSYQGAGEQYF
medium-sized,NA,TRBV11-3,CASSFEGGHSGNTIYF
few,NA,TRBV12-3/TRBV12-4,CASSLTAWGYTF
medium-sized,TRBD2,TRBV11-3,CASSLRGAQAASTQYF
few,NA,TRBV6-2/TRBV6-3,CASSSLGAAEETQYF
medium-sized,NA,TRBV7-9,CASSRRGELGEKLFF
NA,TRBD2,TRBV6-1,CASIGETSAQYF
many,NA,TRBV7-7,CASSLDSGGELFF
NA,NA,TRBV6-2/TRBV6-3,CASSYSKGQNTGELFF
large,TRBD2,TRBV20-1,CSAPGWGSGKYEQYF
few,NA,TRBV27,CASNDSGVRMNTEAFF
medium-sized,TRBD1,TRBV5-1,CASSADRGRGISYNEQFF
medium-sized,NA,TRBV18,CASSSIAVINEQFF
NA,NA,TRBV11-1,CASSLQGWNTEAFF
medium-sized,TRBD2,TRBV27,CASSLTPSGSRDTQYF
NA,NA,TRBV20-1,CSARKTHNGPTNTGELFF
NA,NA,TRBV13,CASSLEAGSGNTIYF
NA,TRBD2,TRBV12-3/TRBV12-4,CASRPFAGDTDTQYF
many,NA,TRBV10-3,CAISDRGEQFF
NA,TRBD2,TRBV6-6,CASSYSRPAGGPNEQYF
medium-sized,TRBD1,TRBV6-2/TRBV6-3,CASSDRDSYGYTF
NA,TRBD1,TRBV20-1,CSARPGQGRLNEQFF
medium-sized,NA,TRBV5-1,CASSSGGHGYTF
NA,NA,TRBV6-6,CASSYSRKNTYEQYF
NA,TRBD2,TRBV6-1,CASTGLAWDIGELFF
medium-sized,NA,TRBV6-1,CATETSYEQYF